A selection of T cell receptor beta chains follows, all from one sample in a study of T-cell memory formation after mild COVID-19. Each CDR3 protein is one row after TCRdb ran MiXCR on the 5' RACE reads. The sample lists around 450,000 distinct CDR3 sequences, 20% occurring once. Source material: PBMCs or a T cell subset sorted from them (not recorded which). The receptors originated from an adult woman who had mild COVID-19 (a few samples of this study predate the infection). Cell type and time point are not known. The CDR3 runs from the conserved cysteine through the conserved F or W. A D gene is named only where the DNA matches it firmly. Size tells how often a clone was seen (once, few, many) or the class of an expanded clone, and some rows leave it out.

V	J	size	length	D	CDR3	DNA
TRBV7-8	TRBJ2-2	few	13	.	CASRPQNTGELFF	TGTGCCAGCAGGCCACAGAACACCGGGGAGCTGTTTTTT
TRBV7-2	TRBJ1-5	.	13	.	CASSFDMGQPQHF	TGTGCCAGCAGCTTCGACATGGGGCAGCCCCAGCATTTT
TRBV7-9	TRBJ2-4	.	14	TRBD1	CASSLGQGFDIQYF	TGTGCCAGCAGCCTCGGACAGGGGTTCGACATTCAGTACTTC
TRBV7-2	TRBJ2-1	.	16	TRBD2	CASSLGGTSAYNEQFF	TGTGCCAGCAGCTTAGGGGGGACTAGCGCCTACAATGAGCAGTTCTTC
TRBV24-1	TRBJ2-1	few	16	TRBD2	CATSDRTSGSLNEQFF	TGTGCCACCAGTGATCGGACTAGCGGGAGTCTGAATGAGCAGTTCTTC
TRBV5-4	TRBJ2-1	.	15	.	CASTLGGQSYNEQFF	TGTGCCAGCACCCTGGGGGGACAAAGTTACAATGAGCAGTTCTTC
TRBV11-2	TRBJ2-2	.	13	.	CASSSFSGGELFF	TGTGCCAGCAGCTCATTCTCGGGCGGGGAGCTGTTTTTT
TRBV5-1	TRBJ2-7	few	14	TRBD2	CASSSSGELGEQYF	TGCGCCAGCAGCTCTAGCGGGGAGCTTGGCGAGCAGTACTTC
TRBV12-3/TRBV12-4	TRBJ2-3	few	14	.	CASSLAGYTDTQYF	TGTGCCAGCAGTTTAGCGGGATACACAGATACGCAGTATTTT
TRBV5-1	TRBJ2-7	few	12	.	CASSPRNYEQYF	TGCGCCAGCAGCCCAAGGAACTACGAGCAGTACTTC
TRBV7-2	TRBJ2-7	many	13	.	CASSFGALYEQYF	TGTGCCAGCAGCTTCGGGGCGCTCTACGAGCAGTACTTC
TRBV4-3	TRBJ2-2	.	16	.	CASSQGPGIGTGELFF	TGCGCCAGCAGCCAGGGTCCGGGGATCGGCACCGGGGAGCTGTTTTTT
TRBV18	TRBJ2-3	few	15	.	CASSKTGTSTDTQYF	TGTGCCAGCTCAAAGACAGGGACTAGCACAGATACGCAGTATTTT
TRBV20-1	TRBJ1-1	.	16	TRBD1	CSAREGQQGLHTEAFF	TGCAGTGCTAGAGAGGGACAGCAGGGGTTACACACTGAAGCTTTCTTT
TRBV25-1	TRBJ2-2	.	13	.	CASSVPGTGELFF	TGTGCCAGCAGTGTACCGGGAACCGGGGAGCTGTTTTTT
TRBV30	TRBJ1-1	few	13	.	CAWSVQLNTEAFF	TGTGCCTGGAGTGTACAGTTGAACACTGAAGCTTTCTTT
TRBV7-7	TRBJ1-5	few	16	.	CASSQEGAVLNQPQHF	TGTGCCAGCAGCCAAGAGGGAGCAGTCCTGAATCAGCCCCAGCATTTT
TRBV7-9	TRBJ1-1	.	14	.	CASRVTGPNTEAFF	TGTGCCAGCAGAGTGACAGGCCCGAACACTGAAGCTTTCTTT
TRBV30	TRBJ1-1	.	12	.	CAWSTRGTEAFF	TGTGCCTGGAGTACCAGGGGAACTGAAGCTTTCTTT
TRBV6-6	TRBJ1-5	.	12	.	CASSPPLGTQHF	TGTGCCAGCAGTCCCCCGTTGGGGACCCAGCATTTT
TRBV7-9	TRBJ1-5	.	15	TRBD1	CASSLGTGNHQPQHF	TGTGCCAGCAGCTTGGGGACAGGAAATCATCAGCCCCAGCATTTT
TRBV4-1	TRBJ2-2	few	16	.	CASSLQGQGNTGELFF	TGCGCCAGCAGCCTTCAGGGGCAGGGGAACACCGGGGAGCTGTTTTTT
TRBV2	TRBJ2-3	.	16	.	CASIPGLRGGTDTQYF	TGTGCCAGCATCCCGGGACTTCGAGGGGGCACAGATACGCAGTATTTT
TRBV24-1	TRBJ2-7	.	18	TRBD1	CATSDSTPDRGKPYEQYF	TGTGCCACCAGTGATTCGACCCCCGACAGGGGGAAGCCCTACGAGCAGTACTTC
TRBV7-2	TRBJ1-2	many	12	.	CASKDANYGYTF	TGTGCCAGCAAAGACGCTAACTATGGCTACACCTTC
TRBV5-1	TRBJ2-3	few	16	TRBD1	CASSLYRQGGTDTQYF	TGCGCCAGCAGCTTATATAGACAGGGAGGCACAGATACGCAGTATTTT
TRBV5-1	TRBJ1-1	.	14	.	CASSLVGAYTEAFF	TGCGCCAGCAGCTTGGTCGGGGCTTACACTGAAGCTTTCTTT
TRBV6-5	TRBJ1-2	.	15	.	CDSSYGIDGTYGYTF	TGTGACAGCAGTTACGGGATTGACGGAACTTATGGCTACACCTTC
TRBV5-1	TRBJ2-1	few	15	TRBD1	CASSWDSSSYNEQFF	TGCGCCAGCAGTTGGGACAGCAGCTCCTACAATGAGCAGTTCTTC
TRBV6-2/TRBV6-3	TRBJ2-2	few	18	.	CASSYSAMGPRNTGELFF	TGTGCCAGCAGTTACTCGGCGATGGGACCCCGAAACACCGGGGAGCTGTTTTTT
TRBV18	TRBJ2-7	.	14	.	CASSPPAGDNEQYF	TGTGCCAGCTCACCACCGGCAGGAGACAACGAGCAGTACTTC
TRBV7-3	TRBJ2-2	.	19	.	CASSPRGSLDWANTGELFF	TGTGCCAGCAGTCCCAGAGGTAGTTTAGATTGGGCGAACACCGGGGAGCTGTTTTTT
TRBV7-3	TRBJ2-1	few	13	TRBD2	CASSASGTSFSVF	TGTGCCAGCAGCGCCTCCGGGACTAGCTTCTCAGTATTC
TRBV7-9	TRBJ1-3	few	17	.	CASSSLLDIYSGNTIYF	TGTGCCAGCAGCTCCCTTCTGGACATCTACTCTGGAAACACCATATATTTT
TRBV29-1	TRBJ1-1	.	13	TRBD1	CSAGGQANTEAFF	TGCAGCGCCGGGGGACAGGCAAACACTGAAGCTTTCTTT